This T cell receptor beta chain was recovered during a study of prognosis after radiotherapy for stage I lung cancer. Study-wide context: Medical inoperability was the status assigned to all non-small cell lung cancer patients. Receipt of concurrent therapy with stereotactic body radiotherapy occurred in no patient. The tumor was squamous cell carcinoma for roughly seven patients; for some eleven, it was adenocarcinoma. Radiotherapy used SBRT, divided into 3 to 5 fractions and reaching a biologically effective dose of at least 100 Gy.

Ten or more counts support this clonotype. The genomic DNA TCR beta CDR3 region underwent two rounds of multiplex PCR. The first PCR round targeted every TRBV and TRBJ gene with specific primers. TCRdb reprocessed the multiplex PCR reads via MiXCR and lists one record per CDR3 protein. The table has around 30,000 distinct CDR3 sequences, 25% to 40% seen once; the top ten hold 25% to 30%. There are 14 residues in the CDR3. In germline, CDR1 is SNHLY, CDR2 FYNNEI. The V end lost 7 bases, the J end lost 7 bases, and 17 bases lay between the germline ends. The TCR comes from a donor over 45 with non-small cell lung cancer. The input for sequencing was PBMCs, taken before or after stereotactic body radiation therapy (not recorded which). The V gene is TRBV2, the J gene TRBJ2-1, with D possibly matching TRBD1 (5 bases). The CDR3 is CASNLQGSRNEQFF. The CDR3 bases are TGTGCCAGCAACTTGCAGGGCTCGAGGAATGAGCAGTTCTTC.